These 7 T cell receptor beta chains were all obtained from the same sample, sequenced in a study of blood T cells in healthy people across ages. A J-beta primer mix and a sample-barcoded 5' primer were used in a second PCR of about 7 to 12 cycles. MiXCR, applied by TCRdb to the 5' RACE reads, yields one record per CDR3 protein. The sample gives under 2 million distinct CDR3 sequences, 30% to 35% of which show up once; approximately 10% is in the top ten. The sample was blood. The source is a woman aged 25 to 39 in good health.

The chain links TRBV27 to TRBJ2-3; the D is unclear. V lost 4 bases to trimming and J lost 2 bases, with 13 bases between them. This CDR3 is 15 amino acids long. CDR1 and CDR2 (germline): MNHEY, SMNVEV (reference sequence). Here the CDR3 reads CASSSLLLSTDTQYF. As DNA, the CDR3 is TGTGCCAGCAGTTCCCTCCTACTTTCCACAGATACGCAGTATTTT.

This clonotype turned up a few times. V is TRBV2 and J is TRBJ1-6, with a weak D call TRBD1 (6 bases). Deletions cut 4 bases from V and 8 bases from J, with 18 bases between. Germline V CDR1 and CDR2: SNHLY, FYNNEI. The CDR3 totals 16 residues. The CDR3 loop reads CASSVRGAVSHSPLHF. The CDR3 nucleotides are TGTGCCAGCAGTGTTCGGGGGGCTGTCTCCCATTCACCCCTCCACTTT.

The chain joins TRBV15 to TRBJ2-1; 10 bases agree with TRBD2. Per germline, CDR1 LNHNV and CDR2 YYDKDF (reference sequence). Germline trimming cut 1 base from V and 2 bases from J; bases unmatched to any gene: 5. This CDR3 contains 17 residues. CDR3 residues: CATSRGPSGRPYNEQFF. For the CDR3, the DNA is TGTGCCACCAGCAGAGGGCCTAGCGGGAGACCCTACAATGAGCAGTTCTTC. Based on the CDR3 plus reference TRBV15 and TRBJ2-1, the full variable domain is DAMVIQNPRYQVTQFGKPVTLSCSQTLNHNVMYWYQQKSSQAPKLLFHYYDKDFNNEADTPDNFQSRRPNTSFCFLDIRSPGLGDTAMYLCATSRGPSGRPYNEQFFGPGTRLTVL.

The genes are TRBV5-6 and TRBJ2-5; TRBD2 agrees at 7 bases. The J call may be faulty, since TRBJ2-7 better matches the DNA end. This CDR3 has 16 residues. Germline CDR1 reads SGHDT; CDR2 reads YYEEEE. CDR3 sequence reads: CASSSWGGIATYEQYF. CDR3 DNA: TGTGCCAGCAGCTCCTGGGGAGGGATAGCGACTTACGAGCAGTACTTC.

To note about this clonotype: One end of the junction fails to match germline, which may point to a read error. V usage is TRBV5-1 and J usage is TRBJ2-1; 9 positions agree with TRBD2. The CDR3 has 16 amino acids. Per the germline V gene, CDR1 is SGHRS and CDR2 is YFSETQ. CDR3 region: CASSLTAGGYDNEQFF. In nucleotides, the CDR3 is TGCGCCAGCAGCTTGACGGCGGGGGGGTACGACAATGAGCAATTCTTC.

DNA of the CDR3: TGCGCCAGCAGCCAGGGACTGGGGAGGGGGGCTAATGAAAAACTGTTTTTT. It specifies CASSQGLGRGANEKLFF. The V and J genes are TRBV4-1 and TRBJ1-4, with a weak D call TRBD1 (6 bases). V was shortened by 3 bases and J by 3 bases, with 17 bases between the two germline ends. Germline CDR1 reads MGHRA; CDR2 reads YSYEKL. The CDR3 totals 17 residues.

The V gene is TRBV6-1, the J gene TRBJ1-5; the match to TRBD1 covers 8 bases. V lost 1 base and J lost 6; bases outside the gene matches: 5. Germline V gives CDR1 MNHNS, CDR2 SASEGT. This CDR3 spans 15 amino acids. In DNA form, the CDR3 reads TGTGCCAGCAGTGAAGGCAGGGGGCTGGGTCAGCCCCAGCATTTT. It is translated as CASSEGRGLGQPQHF.